One and the same sample provided the 10 T cell receptor beta chains below, sequenced in a study of beta chain features in type 1 diabetes. TCRB transcripts that were expressed got sequenced, as all of the isolated RNA had been reverse transcribed. TCRdb's copy holds only in-frame clones and misses some; the assay was immunoSEQ multiplex PCR. The sample comprises around 300,000 clones, 8% of which are singletons, and approximately 0.93% rests with the top ten. The sample comprised central memory CD4+ T cells from blood. Source of these receptors: a woman younger than 30 in good health.

In its sample, this clone was seen a few times. The chain couples TRBV27 to TRBJ2-2; maybe TRBD1 (6 bases). CDR1 MNHEY and CDR2 SMNVEV come from the germline V gene (reference sequence). This CDR3 comprises 15 residues. The V end was cut by 6 bases, the J end by 1 base, with 12 bases between. The CDR3 reads CASSKQGLNTGELFF. The CDR3, as DNA: TGTGCCAGCAGCAAACAGGGTTTGAACACCGGGGAGCTGTTTTTT.

This chain uses TRBV4-2 with TRBJ2-2; a possible D gene is TRBD2 (5 bases). Germline loops: CDR1 LGHNA, CDR2 YNFKEQ. CDR3 length: 15 amino acids. Trimming took off 4 bases at V and 2 bases at J, with 11 bases between the two ends. CDR3 bases: TGTGCCAGCAGCCCCAGACTAACCAACACCGGGGAGCTGTTTTTT. It codes for CASSPRLTNTGELFF.

The chain is built from TRBV11-1 and TRBJ2-5, with D perhaps assigned TRBD1 or TRBD2 (5 bases each). V lost 1 base to trimming and J lost 5 bases, with 8 bases between them. The CDR3 runs to 13 residues. Germline CDR1 SGHAT, CDR2 FQDESV (reference sequence). The CDR3 DNA sequence: TGTGCCAGCAGCTTAGGACAGCGGGAGACCCAGTACTTC. Amino acids: CASSLGQRETQYF.

The CDR3 is CVVSPGDGYTF. As DNA, the CDR3 is TGTGTTGTTAGTCCCGGGGATGGCTACACCTTC. V usage is TRBV12-2 and J usage is TRBJ1-2. TRBV12-2 is classified as a pseudogene. This CDR3 has 11 residues.

This clone was seen only a few times. This chain links TRBV27 with TRBJ1-2; 7 nucleotides align to TRBD1. CDR1 and CDR2 from the germline V gene are MNHEY and SMNVEV (reference sequence). The CDR3 spans 14 residues. The V and J ends lost 6 bases and 3 bases, in that order; junction bases with no gene match: 7. CDR3 sequence (DNA): TGTGCCAGCAGCTGGACAGGCCATTACTATGGCTACACCTTC. This gives the protein CASSWTGHYYGYTF.

The J gene is TRBJ2-1, the V gene TRBV4-3; 7 bases agree with TRBD1. Germline V gene lookup returns CDR1 LGHNA and CDR2 YSLEER. This CDR3 has 14 amino acids. Germline trimming cut 1 base from V and 5 bases from J; bases unmatched to any gene: 2. CDR3 sequence (DNA): TGCGCCAGCAGCCAAGGGGGACAGAACAATGAGCAGTTCTTC. Residues: CASSQGGQNNEQFF.

The gene calls are TRBV19 and TRBJ2-1, with D possibly being TRBD1 (5 bases). There are 14 residues in the CDR3. Trimming took off 9 bases at V and 8 bases at J, with 20 bases between the two ends. CDR1 and CDR2 (germline): LNHDA, SQIVND (reference sequence). The DNA for the CDR3 is TGTGCCAGCAGCCCCCCCGGCAGGGCCCATGAGCAGTTCTTC. Its protein is CASSPPGRAHEQFF.

The chain employs TRBV30 and TRBJ1-2; D unclear. CDR1 is GTSNPN and CDR2 is SVGIG in the germline V gene (reference sequence). The CDR3 spans 14 residues. Trimming took 2 bases from V and 4 from J, leaving 14 bases between them. The CDR3 loop is CAWSLALKIYGYTF. The CDR3 nucleotides are TGTGCCTGGAGTTTGGCGTTAAAGATCTATGGCTACACCTTC. The full variable domain, with the rest looked up from reference TRBV30 and TRBJ1-2, is SQTIHQWPATLVQPVGSPLSLECTVEGTSNPNLYWYRQAAGRGLQLLFYSVGIGQISSEVPQNLSASRPQDRQFILSSKKLLLSDSGFYLCAWSLALKIYGYTFGSGTRLTVV.

The chain links TRBV7-2 to TRBJ2-5; 7 bases map to TRBD1. This CDR3 contains 15 residues. With 3 bases clipped from V and 5 bases from J, the junction kept 9 bases outside the gene matches. Germline CDR1 and CDR2: SGHTA and FQGNSA. The CDR3 coding sequence is TGTGCCAGCAGCTTCGTAACAGGGGTACTTGAGACCCAGTACTTC. Protein product: CASSFVTGVLETQYF. Complete variable domain (other parts from reference TRBV7-2 and TRBJ2-5): GAGVSQSPSNKVTEKGKDVELRCDPISGHTALYWYRQSLGQGLEFLIYFQGNSAPDKSGLPSDRFSAERTGGSVSTLTIQRTQQEDSAVYLCASSFVTGVLETQYFGPGTRLLVL.

The sample holds many counts of this clone. J is TRBJ2-7 and V is TRBV21-1; TRBD1 is the table's D call and was not checked against the DNA. TRBV21-1 is a documented pseudogene. CDR3 size: 11 residues. The CDR3 is CASSKANPQYV. In nucleotides, the CDR3 is TGTGCCAGCAGCAAAGCAAATCCGCAGTACGTC.